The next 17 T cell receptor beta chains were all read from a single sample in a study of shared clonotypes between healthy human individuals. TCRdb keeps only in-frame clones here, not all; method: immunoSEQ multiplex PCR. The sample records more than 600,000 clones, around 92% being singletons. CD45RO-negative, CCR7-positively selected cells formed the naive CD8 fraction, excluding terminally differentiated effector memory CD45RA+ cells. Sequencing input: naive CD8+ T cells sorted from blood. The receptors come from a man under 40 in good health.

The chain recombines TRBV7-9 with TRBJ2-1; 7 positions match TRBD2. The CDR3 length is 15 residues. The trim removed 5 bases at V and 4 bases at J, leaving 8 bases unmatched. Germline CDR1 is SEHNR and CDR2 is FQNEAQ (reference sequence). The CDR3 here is CASSPTSDRYNEQFF. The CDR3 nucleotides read TGTGCCAGCAGCCCTACTAGCGACCGATACAATGAGCAGTTCTTC.

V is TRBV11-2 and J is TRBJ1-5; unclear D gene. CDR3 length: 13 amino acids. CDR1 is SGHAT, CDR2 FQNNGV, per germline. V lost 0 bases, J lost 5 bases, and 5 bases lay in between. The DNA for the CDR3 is TGTGCCAGCAGCTTAGAGCGGGATCAGCCCCAGCATTTT. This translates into CASSLERDQPQHF.

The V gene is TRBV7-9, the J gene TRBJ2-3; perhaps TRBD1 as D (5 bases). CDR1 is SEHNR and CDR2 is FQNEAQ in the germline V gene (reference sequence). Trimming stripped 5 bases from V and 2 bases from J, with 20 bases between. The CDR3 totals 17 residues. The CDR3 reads CASSPVRTRADTDTQYF. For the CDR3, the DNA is TGTGCCAGCAGCCCTGTACGGACCAGGGCCGACACAGATACGCAGTATTTT.

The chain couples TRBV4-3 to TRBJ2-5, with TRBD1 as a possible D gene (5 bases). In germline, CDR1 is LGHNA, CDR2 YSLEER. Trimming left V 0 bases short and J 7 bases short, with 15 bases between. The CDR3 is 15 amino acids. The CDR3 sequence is CASSQDQGISGTQYF. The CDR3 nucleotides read TGCGCCAGCAGCCAAGATCAGGGCATCTCTGGGACCCAGTACTTC.

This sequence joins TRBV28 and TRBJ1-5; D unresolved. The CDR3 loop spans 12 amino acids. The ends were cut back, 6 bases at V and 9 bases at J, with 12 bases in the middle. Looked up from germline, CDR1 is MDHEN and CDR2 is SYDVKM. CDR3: CASSSSAGPQHF. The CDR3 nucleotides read TGTGCCAGCAGCTCCTCCGCCGGGCCCCAGCATTTT.

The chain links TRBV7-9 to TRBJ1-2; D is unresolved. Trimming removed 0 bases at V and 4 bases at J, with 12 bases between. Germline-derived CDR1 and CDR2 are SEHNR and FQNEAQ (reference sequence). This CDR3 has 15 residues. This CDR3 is CASSLALGRSYGYTF. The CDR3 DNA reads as TGTGCCAGCAGCTTAGCGCTCGGCAGGAGCTATGGCTACACCTTC. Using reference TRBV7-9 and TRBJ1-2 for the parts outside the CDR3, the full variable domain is DTGVSQNPRHKITKRGQNVTFRCDPISEHNRLYWYRQTLGQGPEFLTYFQNEAQLEKSRLLSDRFSAERPKGSFSTLEIQRTEQGDSAMYLCASSLALGRSYGYTFGSGTRLTVV.

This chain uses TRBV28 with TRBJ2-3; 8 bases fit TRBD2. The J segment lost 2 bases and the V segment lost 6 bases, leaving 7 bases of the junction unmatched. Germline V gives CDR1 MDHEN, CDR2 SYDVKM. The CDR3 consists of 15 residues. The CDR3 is CASSWTSRDTDTQYF. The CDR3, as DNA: TGTGCCAGCAGCTGGACTAGCCGGGACACAGATACGCAGTATTTT.

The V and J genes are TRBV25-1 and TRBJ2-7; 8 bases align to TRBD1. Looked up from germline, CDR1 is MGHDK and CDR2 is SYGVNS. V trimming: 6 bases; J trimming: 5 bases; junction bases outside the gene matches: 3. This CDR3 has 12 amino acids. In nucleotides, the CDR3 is TGTGCCAGCAGCAGGGGGCTGGACGAGCAGTACTTC. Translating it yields CASSRGLDEQYF.

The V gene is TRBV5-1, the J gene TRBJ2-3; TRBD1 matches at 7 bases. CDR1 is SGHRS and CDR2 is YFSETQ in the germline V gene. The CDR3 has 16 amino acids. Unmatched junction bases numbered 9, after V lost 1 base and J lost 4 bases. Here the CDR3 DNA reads TGCGCCAGCAGCTTGAAGGGGGCGCTTTTGGCAGATACGCAGTATTTT. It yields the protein CASSLKGALLADTQYF.

In DNA form, the CDR3 reads TGTGCCAGCGTCCCCGGGTGGGGTAAAGATACGCAGTATTTT. Amino acid sequence: CASVPGWGKDTQYF. V and J are TRBV27 and TRBJ2-3; D ambiguous. The length of the CDR3 is 14 residues. The germline V gene has CDR1 MNHEY and CDR2 SMNVEV (reference sequence). Trimming pared 8 bases from V and 5 bases from J, leaving 17 bases between.

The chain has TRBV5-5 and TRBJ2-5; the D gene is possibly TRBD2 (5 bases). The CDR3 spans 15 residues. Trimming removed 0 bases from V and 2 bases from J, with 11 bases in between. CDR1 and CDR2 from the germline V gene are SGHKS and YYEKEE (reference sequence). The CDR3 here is CASSLAGERQETQYF. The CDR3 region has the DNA TGTGCCAGCAGCTTGGCTGGGGAGAGGCAAGAGACCCAGTACTTC.

The CDR3 loop reads CASSQDMTDTEAFF. The CDR3 coding sequence is TGCGCCAGCAGCCAAGATATGACGGACACTGAAGCTTTCTTT. The chain carries TRBV4-1 and TRBJ1-1; D not resolved. CDR3 length equals 14 residues. V was pared by 0 bases and J by 3 bases, with 8 bases between. The germline CDR1 and CDR2 sequences are MGHRA and YSYEKL.

DNA of the CDR3: TGTGCCTGGAGTCTTAGTCTCCCCCACGAGCAGTACTTC. Translation gives CAWSLSLPHEQYF. The V call is TRBV30, the J call TRBJ2-7; D uncertain. The CDR3 has 13 residues. Germline V gene lookup returns CDR1 GTSNPN and CDR2 SVGIG (reference sequence). Trimming left V 2 bases short and J 5 bases short, with 13 bases between.

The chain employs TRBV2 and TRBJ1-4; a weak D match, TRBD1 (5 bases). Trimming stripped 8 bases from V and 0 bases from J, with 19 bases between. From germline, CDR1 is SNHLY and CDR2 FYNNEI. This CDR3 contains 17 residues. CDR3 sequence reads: CASAINPRGATNEKLFF. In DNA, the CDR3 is TGTGCCAGCGCAATCAATCCCCGGGGGGCAACTAATGAAAAACTGTTTTTT. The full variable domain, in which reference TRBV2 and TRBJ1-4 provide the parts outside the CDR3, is EPEVTQTPSHQVTQMGQEVILRCVPISNHLYFYWYRQILGQKVEFLVSFYNNEISEKSEIFDDQFSVERPDGSNFTLKIRSTKLEDSAMYFCASAINPRGATNEKLFFGSGTQLSVL.

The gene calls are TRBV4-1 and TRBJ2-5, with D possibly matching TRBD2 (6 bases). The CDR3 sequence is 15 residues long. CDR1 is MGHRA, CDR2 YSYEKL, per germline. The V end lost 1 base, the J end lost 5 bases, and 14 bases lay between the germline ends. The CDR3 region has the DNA TGCGCCAGCAGCCAAGTCGCTCCGGGGGTTGAGACCCAGTACTTC. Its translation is CASSQVAPGVETQYF.

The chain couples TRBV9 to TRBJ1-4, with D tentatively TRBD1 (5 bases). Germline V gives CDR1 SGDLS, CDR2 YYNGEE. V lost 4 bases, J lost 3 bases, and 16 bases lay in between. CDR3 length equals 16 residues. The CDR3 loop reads CASSSSRVTSNEKLFF. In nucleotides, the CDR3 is TGTGCCAGCAGCTCAAGCAGGGTAACCTCTAATGAAAAACTGTTTTTT.

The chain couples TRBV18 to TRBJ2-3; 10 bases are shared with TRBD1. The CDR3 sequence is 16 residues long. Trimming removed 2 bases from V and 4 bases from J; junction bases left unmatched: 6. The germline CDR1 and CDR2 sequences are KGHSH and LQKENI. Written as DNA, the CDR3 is TGTGCCAGCTCACCAATCCAGACAGGGGGCCCAGATACGCAGTATTTT. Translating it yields CASSPIQTGGPDTQYF.